The entry that follows covers one T cell receptor (beta chain) sequence. The clone's antigen remains unknown. Base qualities were left out, and no much larger clone turns up one base away. In the germline V gene, CDR1 corresponds to SGHTA and CDR2 to FQGNSA. There are 16 amino acids in the CDR3, from cysteine to phenylalanine inclusive. Just CDR3 DNA is preserved here, 48 bases in frame from base 1. The trim is 1 base for V and 9 bases for J, with a gap of 16 bases between the germline ends. The immunoSEQ Assay, a bias-controlled multiplex PCR, was used to amplify TCRbeta CDR3 regions from genomic DNA. On the study's bioinformatics: Within the assay, amplification of reference gene primers was used to estimate how many nucleated cells each sample contained. To quantify the absolute abundance of each unique TCRbeta CDR3 rearrangement, sequence reads were collapsed and filtered. Productive Simpson clonality was computed per sample as the square root of Simpson's diversity index over productive rearrangements. In its TCRdb copy, this immuneACCESS table keeps in-frame sequences only and misses some clones. Where compared with another copy, unresolved V genes explain less than half of these, and the others have no known cause. Clone size and the V and J calls come from that table; the DNA yielded D and trimming. This sample holds about 210,000 clones; around four fifths were observed only once. Jointly, the top ten make up around 7.3% of the sample.

Collaborating institutions collected whole blood in K2EDTA tubes following their own protocols. For TCRbeta analysis, collaborators shipped samples in one of three forms: frozen whole blood, isolated PBMCs, or DNA extracted from either of those sample types. This specimen belongs to a study of blood T cell repertoires in COVID-19 (dated by TCRdb to the early 2020s). Describing the broader study: Samples covering the acute and convalescent phases of COVID-19 were provided by collaborators in the United States, Italy and Spain. The prospective study material was composed of cDNA or gDNA derived from T cells, B-cell-depleted T cells, or PBMCs. Subjects who had been exposed to COVID-19, were actively infected with it, or had recovered from it provided the deeply sampled blood TCRbeta repertoires that made up the dataset. The repertoires were released in a freely available public database intended as a resource for research on the immune response to SARS-CoV-2. Samples came from the ongoing ImmuneRACE study (first 160 participants) plus 1,254 subjects from 6 global collaborators. Nearly every sample came with metadata listing a de-identified subject ID, COVID-19 status, age in years and sex. HLA class I and class II types, where available, came from metadata supplied by the sample provider rather than from assay-based typing. The study at large found these results: Clinical and demographic metadata were provided uncurated, with the amount varying by source and participant.

The chain employs TRBV7-2 and TRBJ1-6; a confident D gene designation cannot be given. This TCR came from a woman between 50 and 59 years old with active or convalescent COVID-19. The sample comprised peripheral blood. The CDR3 reads as follows: CASSLESQPGFSPLHF. The nucleotides are TGTGCCAGCAGCTTAGAATCCCAGCCGGGATTTTCACCCCTCCACTTT.